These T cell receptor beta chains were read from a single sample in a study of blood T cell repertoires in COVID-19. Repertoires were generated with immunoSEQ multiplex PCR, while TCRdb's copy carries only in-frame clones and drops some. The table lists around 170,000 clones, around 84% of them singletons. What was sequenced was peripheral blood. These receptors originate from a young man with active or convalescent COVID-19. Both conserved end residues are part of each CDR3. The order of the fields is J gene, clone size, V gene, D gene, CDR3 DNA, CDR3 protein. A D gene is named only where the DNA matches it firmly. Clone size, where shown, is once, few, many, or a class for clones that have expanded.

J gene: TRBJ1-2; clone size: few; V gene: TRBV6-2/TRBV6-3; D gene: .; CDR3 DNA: TGTGCCAGCAGTTACACTGAGACTAACTATGGCTACACCTTC; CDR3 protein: CASSYTETNYGYTF
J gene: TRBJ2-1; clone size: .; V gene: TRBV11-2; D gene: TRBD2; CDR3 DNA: TGTGCCAGCACCCCTAGCGGCGGGGGGGCCTACAATGAGCAGTTCTTC; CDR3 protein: CASTPSGGGAYNEQFF
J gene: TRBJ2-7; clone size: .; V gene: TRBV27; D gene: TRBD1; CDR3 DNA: TGTGCCGGAACGGGACAGGGTTATTCCGAGCAGTACTTC; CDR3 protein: CAGTGQGYSEQYF
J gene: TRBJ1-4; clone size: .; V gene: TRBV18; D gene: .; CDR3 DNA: TGTGCCAGCTCACCGGCCCAGATCAATGAAAAACTGTTTTTT; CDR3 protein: CASSPAQINEKLFF
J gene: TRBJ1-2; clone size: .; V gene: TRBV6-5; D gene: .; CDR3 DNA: TGTGCCAGCAGGGGAACAGGAACTAACTATGGCTACACCTTC; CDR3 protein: CASRGTGTNYGYTF
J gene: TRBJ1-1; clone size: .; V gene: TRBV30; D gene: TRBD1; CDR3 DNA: TGTGCCTGGGCGACAGGGGTCGTGAACACTGAAGCTTTCTTT; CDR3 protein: CAWATGVVNTEAFF
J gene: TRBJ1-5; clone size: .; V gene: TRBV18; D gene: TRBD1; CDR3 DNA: TGTGCCAGCTCAACCGGGACAGGTCAGCATTTT; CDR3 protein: CASSTGTGQHF
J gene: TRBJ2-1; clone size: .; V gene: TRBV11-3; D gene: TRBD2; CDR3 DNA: TGTGCCAGCAGCTTACCAGCGGGAGGGTTTAGGGGTGAGCAGTTCTTC; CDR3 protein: CASSLPAGGFRGEQFF
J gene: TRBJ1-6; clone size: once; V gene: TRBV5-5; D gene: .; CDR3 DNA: TGTGCCAGCAGCTTGTCCGGGAATTCACCCCTCCACTTT; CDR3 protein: CASSLSGNSPLHF
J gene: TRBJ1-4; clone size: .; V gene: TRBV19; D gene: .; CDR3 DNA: TGTGCCAGTAGTATAGCGACAGACGCAACTAATGAAAAACTGTTTTTT; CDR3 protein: CASSIATDATNEKLFF